This TCR beta chain was recovered during a study of regulatory T cells in long-lasting Graves disease. V was trimmed by 3 bases and J by 6 bases, leaving 12 bases between them. The germline V gene encodes CDR1 MNHEY and CDR2 SVGAGI. CDR3 length: 14 residues. This clonotype was counted at least ten times. Construction of TCR beta libraries relied on iRepertoire HTBI primers and on Arm-PCR targeting CDR3 regions. TCRdb reanalysed the multiplex PCR reads using MiXCR and keeps one entry per CDR3 protein. The table shows roughly 520,000 distinct CDR3 sequences, with around 12% occurring only once. Time point here: newly diagnosed GD, antithyroid drugs for less than 3 months. Preparation of the TCR library used RNA extracted from PBMCs. This same sample was also part of a study on T cells in Graves' hyperthyroidism and ophthalmopathy. Per that paper: Before onset, by a median of approximately 5.9 months, the model predicted ophthalmopathy.

This clonotype was obtained from a woman in her 30s with Graves disease. The V gene is TRBV6-5, the J gene TRBJ2-1; D may be TRBD2 (5 bases). This material consisted of peripheral blood mononuclear cells (PBMCs), taken at new diagnosis, from a patient treated with antithyroid drugs. CDR3 coding DNA: TGTGCCAGCAGTTATTTGGCGGGTCTCAATGAGCAGTTCTTC. Translating it yields CASSYLAGLNEQFF.